This T cell receptor (beta chain) stems from a study of sequential checkpoint blockade in melanoma. Some clones are missing from TCRdb's copy, which holds only in-frame ones; the method was immunoSEQ multiplex PCR. Of some 19,000 clones in the sample, 74% are singletons; the top ten hold 34%. Treatment here: randomized to nivolumab then ipilimumab (arm A) or the reverse (arm B). Live CD3+CD8+ CD19− CD56− cells were sorted from PBMCs. V lost 1 base to trimming and J lost 4 bases, with 8 bases between them. CDR1 and CDR2 (germline): MDHEN, SYDVKM. The CDR3 is made up of 14 amino acids. This TCR was recovered from a human donor with melanoma. The sample in question was CD8+ T cells sorted from blood (inferred from file names), obtained from a patient given nivolumab and ipilimumab in sequence. This chain connects TRBV28 to TRBJ2-1; D remains unclear. CDR3 in DNA: TGTGCCAGCAGTTTATTGGAGTCATACAATGAGCAGTTCTTC. Translated, it gives CASSLLESYNEQFF.